The sequence of this TCR beta chain was determined in a study of blood T cell repertoires in COVID-19. The V gene end was trimmed by 4 bases and the J gene end by 0 bases; junction bases not matched to a gene: 4. CDR3 length: 16 residues. From germline, CDR1 is MNHEY and CDR2 SVGEGT. Sequenced by immunoSEQ multiplex PCR; TCRdb stores in-frame clones only, minus some. The data hold some 86,000 clones, with about 91% observed a single time. The sequenced sample consisted of peripheral blood. The receptor was derived from a human donor with active COVID-19. The donor label of this sample is uncertain. The chain recombines TRBV6-2 or TRBV6-3 with TRBJ2-3; 10 bases match TRBD2. The CDR3 protein is CASSSVLAGSTDTQYF. CDR3 coding DNA: TGTGCCAGCAGTTCCGTACTAGCGGGAAGCACAGATACGCAGTATTTT.